This entry features one T cell receptor beta chain sequence. Its recognized antigen is unknown. Per-nucleotide qualities are absent, and no much larger clonotype sits a single base away. Libraries were made using the immunoSEQ multiplex PCR assay. The authors processed their data as follows. A statistical classification framework was built to diagnose cytomegalovirus status from the catalog of TCR beta chain sequences. Sourced from immuneACCESS, this table was stored by TCRdb with only in-frame sequences that have V and J called. A share of the clones is absent; for the studies checked, an unresolved V gene accounts for under half, and the remainder has no known explanation. The V and J calls and clone size were taken over from that table, and D and trimming were inferred from the DNA. Within this sample are 200,000 to 250,000 clones, with around nine tenths of them counted one time only. The ten largest clones take up about 3% of the sample.

The data are from a study of cytomegalovirus exposure and HLA in healthy donors (dated by TCRdb to 2016 to 2017). For the wider study: According to a later analysis, one platform produced both the 110 or so validation repertoires and the approximately 600 repertoires of the first cohort. The aim of the study was to test whether cataloging public T cell receptors could identify signatures of past pathogen exposure. Along with the roughly 670-subject first cohort, a separate validation cohort of over a hundred different subjects was used. High-throughput TCR immunosequencing, statistical association of individual TCRs with disease status, and machine learning were combined to predict cytomegalovirus infection status.

As encoded in the germline V gene, CDR1 is SGHRS while CDR2 is YFSETQ. Including cysteine and phenylalanine, the CDR3 has 14 amino acids. CDR3 DNA only is kept here, 42 bases in frame from base 1. Between the V and J ends, shortened by 4 bases and 4 bases respectively, the junction contains 14 bases. Results the study describes overall, beyond this receptor: In vitro tests confirmed that a few of the cytomegalovirus-associated TCR beta chains recognize cytomegalovirus antigens. The study gave a list of some 150 TCR beta chains associated with cytomegalovirus. Cytomegalovirus status was reported to be diagnosed by the classifier with high specificity and sensitivity in both the original and validation cohorts. All 130 or so repertoires were used to score co-occurrence in the validation cohort in a later analysis, because that analysis had no HLA typing for the cohort. A later analysis found that TCRs clustered in the first cohort also tended to co-occur in the 95 to 150 validation repertoires, with 90% to 95% of cluster scores above 0. Most TCR sequences were seen in very few donors, while some public TCRs were found in many individuals. The authors suggested that the approach could potentially be generalized to other disease states and immunological phenotypes.

The donors were included in the validation cohort of roughly 130 subjects, a group kept apart from the roughly 670-subject first cohort. Sequenced material: PBMCs. The V gene is TRBV5-1 and the J gene is TRBJ2-5; matching of 6 bases hints at TRBD2 as the D gene. This TCR derives from a man younger than 30 in good health and CMV-seronegative. The sequenced DNA is TGCGCCAGCAGCCCTAGCGCGGTTGGAGAGACCCAGTACTTC. This codes for CASSPSAVGETQYF.